This is a list of T cell receptor beta chains from one sample in a study of CD8+ T cells in alopecia areata. TCRdb's table, derived via immunoSEQ multiplex PCR, lists solely in-frame clones and lacks some. The sample has 270,000 or so clones; over 45% are singletons. Source: CD4+ T cells sorted from blood, taken at week 24, from a patient treated with tofacitinib. Every receptor here comes from a human donor with alopecia areata. Each CDR3 is given with its conserved first and last residue. D genes are given only for firm matches. For some rows the clone size is stated as once, few or many, or as a class when expanded; others skip it.

j_call v_call d_call clone_size cdr3_nt cdr3_aa
TRBJ2-7 TRBV7-2 - few TGTGCCAGCAGCTTAGAGGCCGTACTGTCCTACGAGCAGTACTTC CASSLEAVLSYEQYF
TRBJ2-1 TRBV5-1 - few TGCGCCAGCAGCTTGGCCGAGGGTCTCGACACCTACAATGAGCAGTTCTTC CASSLAEGLDTYNEQFF
TRBJ2-1 TRBV5-6 - few TGTGCCAGCAGCTTCGATCGCGTCGGCAATGAGCAGTTCTTC CASSFDRVGNEQFF
TRBJ2-1 TRBV29-1 - few TGCAGCGGACGACGCTCCTACAATGAGCAGTTCTTC CSGRRSYNEQFF
TRBJ1-6 TRBV7-9 TRBD1 few TGTGCCAGCACTACCCTGGCAGGGGGTTCACCCCTCCACTTT CASTTLAGGSPLHF
TRBJ2-5 TRBV28 TRBD1 once TGTGCCAGCAGTTACGGGGACAGGTTCCAAGAGACCCAGTACTTC CASSYGDRFQETQYF
TRBJ1-6 TRBV2 - - TGTGCCAGCAGTGTGCGGGGGTCGGGGGATTCACCCCTCCACTTT CASSVRGSGDSPLHF
TRBJ2-5 TRBV29-1 - - TGCAGCGTTGTGTGGGGGGGGGCACAAGAGACCCAGTACTTC CSVVWGGAQETQYF
TRBJ1-6 TRBV4-3 TRBD1 few TGCGCCAGCAGCCAAACGGGACAGGGGTCCTATAATTCACCCCTCCACTTT CASSQTGQGSYNSPLHF
TRBJ2-1 TRBV28 TRBD2 few TGTGCCAGCCGTCGCGGGGTAGCGGGGGGGCATGAGCAGTTCTTC CASRRGVAGGHEQFF
TRBJ2-2 TRBV7-9 TRBD1 few TGTGCCAGCAGGGGACAGGGACCGAACACCGGGGAGCTGTTTTTT CASRGQGPNTGELFF
TRBJ1-1 TRBV29-1 TRBD1 - TGCAGCGTTGAAGGGGACAGGGGCCCGATGAACACTGAAGCTTTCTTT CSVEGDRGPMNTEAFF
TRBJ2-3 TRBV30 TRBD2 - TGTGCCTGGAGTTCGGGACTAGCGGGGAATACGCAGTATTTT CAWSSGLAGNTQYF
TRBJ2-7 TRBV10-3 - - TGTGCCATCAGTGAGTCGACGTACGAGCAGTACTTC CAISESTYEQYF